This T cell receptor beta chain stems from a study of graft-versus-host responses after intestinal transplantation. Study background: Isolated intestinal, liver-intestinal, or multivisceral transplants had been given to the recipients. Following induction with anti-thymocyte globulin, all recipients were given tacrolimus and steroids for two to four years. Whole-study results and caveats: Recipient bone marrow held GvH clones, some seen earlier in ileum or blood.

As concerns this clone: Its matching antigen is unknown.

This table comes from immunoSEQ multiplex PCR, and its TCRdb copy is limited to in-frame clones, with some not included. This table has around 110,000 clones, more than 90% appearing once. Sample: unstimulated CD4+ T cells sorted from spleen or lymph node cells, taken before transplant. This sequence originates from a human donor who was the organ donor for an intestinal transplant.

CDR3 sequence: CASSLLGPQTDTQYF. CDR3 DNA: TGTGCCAGCAGTTTGCTGGGACCCCAAACAGATACGCAGTATTTT. The chain is built from TRBV6-6 and TRBJ2-3, with D perhaps assigned TRBD1 or TRBD2 (5 bases each). CDR1 and CDR2 from the germline V gene are MNHNY and SVGAGI (reference sequence). There are 15 residues in the CDR3. V dropped 4 bases and J dropped 3 bases, with 14 bases sitting between them.